This entry concerns a single T cell receptor beta chain. This sample stems from a study of cytomegalovirus exposure and HLA in healthy donors. Trimming cost V 4 bases and J 6 bases; bases outside gene matches: 11. CDR3 length: 15 amino acids. Germline CDR1 and CDR2: SGHDT and YYEEEE. The PCR ran on 60 Vbeta and 13 Jbeta primers. Assay used: immunoSEQ multiplex PCR; TCRdb lists only in-frame clones, some missing. The table has under 200,000 clones, 68% seen once. The receptor was isolated from a middle-aged man in good health and CMV-seronegative. The sample consisted of PBMCs. The rearrangement joins TRBV5-6 to TRBJ1-1, with 8 nucleotides matching TRBD1. The CDR3, as DNA: TGTGCCAGCAGCGGGGCTGCAGGGGGCGATGCTGAAGCTTTCTTT. This codes for CASSGAAGGDAEAFF.